The 9 T cell receptor beta chains reported below all come from one sample, sequenced in a study of blood T cell repertoires in COVID-19. The assay was immunoSEQ multiplex PCR, and TCRdb's table has in-frame clones only and misses some. The sample lists about 200,000 clones; 88% were seen once. Material: peripheral blood. The receptors here all came from a middle-aged man with active or convalescent COVID-19.

The chain has TRBV29-1 and TRBJ1-1; TRBD1 matches at 12 bases. The CDR3 has 14 residues. CDR1 is SQVTM, CDR2 ANQGSEA, per germline. J was trimmed by 6 bases and V by 7 bases; bases with no gene match: 9. Here the CDR3 reads CSAETGTGGSEAFF. In DNA form, the CDR3 reads TGCAGCGCCGAAACCGGGACAGGGGGCTCTGAAGCTTTCTTT. The variable domain in full, completed from reference TRBV29-1 and TRBJ1-1, reads SAVISQKPSRDICQRGTSLTIQCQVDSQVTMMFWYRQQPGQSLTLIATANQGSEATYESGFVIDKFPISRPNLTFSTLTVSNMSPEDSSIYLCSAETGTGGSEAFFGQGTRLTVV.

V usage is TRBV14 and J usage is TRBJ2-2; D unclear. Per germline, CDR1 SGHDN and CDR2 FVKESK. CDR3 length: 13 amino acids. V was pared by 4 bases and J by 4 bases, with 7 bases between. The DNA for the CDR3 is TGTGCCAGCAGCCTCTCTAGCACCGGGGAGCTGTTTTTT. This encodes CASSLSSTGELFF.

The chain couples TRBV12-5 to TRBJ1-3, with unresolved D. The CDR3 loop spans 13 amino acids. Trimming cost V 6 bases and J 0 bases, with 6 bases left between them. Germline V gene lookup returns CDR1 LGHNT and CDR2 FRNRAP. For the CDR3, the DNA is TGTGCTAGTGGCCACAACTCTGGAAACACCATATATTTT. Protein sequence: CASGHNSGNTIYF.

The chain couples TRBV5-1 to TRBJ2-3; 8 bases agree with TRBD2. The germline V gene encodes CDR1 SGHRS and CDR2 YFSETQ. The CDR3 has 17 amino acids. The trim removed 5 bases at V and 6 bases at J, leaving 17 bases unmatched. The CDR3 loop reads CASRPSGRAHVIDTQYF. The CDR3 DNA reads as TGCGCCAGCAGACCGAGCGGGAGAGCACACGTTATCGATACGCAGTATTTT.

This clone was detected once. V gene TRBV29-1 combines with J gene TRBJ1-3, with 7 positions matching TRBD1. This CDR3 contains 13 residues. Losses at the gene ends were 7 bases for V and 8 bases for J; bases not matched to a gene: 11. The germline V gene has CDR1 SQVTM and CDR2 ANQGSEA. The CDR3: CSALRQGGDTIYF. Written as DNA, the CDR3 is TGCAGCGCCCTGAGACAGGGTGGCGACACCATATATTTT.

This chain connects TRBV6-5 to TRBJ2-3; TRBD1 matches at 7 bases. This CDR3 has 15 residues. J gave up 0 bases and V 4 bases, and 4 bases lay outside the gene matches. The V gene's germline CDR1 is MNHEY and CDR2 SVGAGI. The CDR3 coding sequence is TGTGCCAGCAGTTCCGACAGGGCCAGCACAGATACGCAGTATTTT. The encoded protein is CASSSDRASTDTQYF.

V and J are TRBV18 and TRBJ1-1, with no clear D. The CDR3 is 15 amino acids. V lost 4 bases, J lost 1 base, and 13 bases lay in between. In germline, CDR1 is KGHSH, CDR2 LQKENI. CDR3 sequence: CASSLHDITNTEAFF. CDR3 in DNA: TGTGCCAGCTCACTGCATGACATTACGAACACTGAAGCTTTCTTT.

This chain links TRBV19 with TRBJ2-7; D is perhaps TRBD1 (6 bases). The CDR3 is 14 amino acids. The germline CDR1 and CDR2 sequences are LNHDA and SQIVND (reference sequence). V was trimmed by 4 bases and J by 7 bases, leaving 17 bases between them. CDR3 region: CASSTAIRGFEQYF. The CDR3 DNA follows: TGTGCCAGTAGTACCGCTATCAGGGGTTTTGAGCAGTACTTC. Full variable domain (outside the CDR3, taken from reference TRBV19 and TRBJ2-7): DGGITQSPKYLFRKEGQNVTLSCEQNLNHDAMYWYRQDPGQGLRLIYYSQIVNDFQKGDIAEGYSVSREKKESFPLTVTSAQKNPTAFYLCASSTAIRGFEQYFGPGTRLTVT.

This clone was observed a few times. The CDR3 sequence is CASSHRSGGPGELFF. Written as DNA, the CDR3 is TGCGCCAGCAGCCACCGTAGCGGGGGGCCCGGGGAGCTGTTTTTT. The rearrangement links TRBV4-3 to TRBJ2-2; 10 bases are shared with TRBD2. Trimming took 3 bases from V and 6 from J; bases not matched to a gene: 4. The germline V gene has CDR1 LGHNA and CDR2 YSLEER. The CDR3 covers 15 residues.